The 29 T cell receptor beta chains below all came from one sample that was sequenced in a study of regulatory T cells in long-lasting Graves disease. CDR3-region Arm-PCR and iRepertoire HTBI primers produced the TCR beta libraries. MiXCR, run by TCRdb on the multiplex PCR reads, gives a single entry per CDR3 protein. This sample has roughly 450,000 distinct CDR3 sequences, with roughly 20% found just once. As to time point: persistent/refractory GD, antithyroid drugs over 5 years with positive TRAb. Researchers made the TCR library from RNA that was extracted from PBMCs. The sequencing here drew on peripheral blood mononuclear cells (PBMCs), taken when the disease was refractory, from a patient treated with antithyroid drugs. The receptors were gathered from a female donor with Graves disease.

This clonotype showed up many times. The V and J genes are TRBV7-8 and TRBJ2-7; weak D call: TRBD2 (6 bases). The CDR3 is made up of 15 amino acids. Looked up from germline, CDR1 is SGHVS and CDR2 is FQNEAQ. Between the trimmed V and J ends, which lost 5 bases and 0 bases, there was a span of 14 bases. The CDR3 is CASSPAGQPSYEQYF. CDR3 nucleotide sequence: TGTGCCAGCAGCCCGGCGGGGCAGCCCTCCTACGAGCAGTACTTC.

The genes are TRBV7-8 and TRBJ2-3; 10 bases are a match to TRBD2. The CDR3 is 14 amino acids. Germline lookup yields CDR1 SGHVS and CDR2 FQNEAQ. V lost 5 bases to trimming and J lost 10 bases; unmatched junction nucleotides: 9. CDR3 sequence reads: CASSETASGSAQYF. CDR3 nucleotide sequence: TGTGCCAGCAGCGAAACTGCTAGCGGGAGTGCGCAGTATTTT. Based on the CDR3 plus reference TRBV7-8 and TRBJ2-3, the full variable domain is GAGVSQSPRYKVAKRGQDVALRCDPISGHVSLFWYQQALGQGPEFLTYFQNEAQLDKSGLPSDRFFAERPEGSVSTLKIQRTQQEDSAVYLCASSETASGSAQYFGPGTRLTVL.

In its sample, this clonotype was seen a few times. The chain carries TRBV4-1 and TRBJ2-7; D possibly corresponds to TRBD2 (6 bases). The CDR3 covers 13 residues. V shed 1 base and J shed 6 bases, with 10 bases lying between them. Germline values: CDR1 MGHRA, CDR2 YSYEKL. CDR3 amino acids: CASSQGHGGEQYF. CDR3 nucleotide sequence: TGCGCCAGCAGCCAAGGGCACGGGGGCGAGCAGTACTTC.

The chain is built from TRBV3-1 and TRBJ2-7, with D unclear. The V end was cut by 4 bases, the J end by 0 bases, with 13 bases between. CDR3 length: 15 residues. Germline V CDR1 and CDR2: LGHDT, YNNKEL (reference sequence). The CDR3 DNA reads as TGTGCCAGCAGCCCCGAGGACCCTAGCTCCTACGAGCAGTACTTC. This translates into CASSPEDPSSYEQYF.

This clonotype was seen at least ten times. The V gene is TRBV28, the J gene TRBJ2-1; D gene uncertain. The V end was cut by 5 bases, the J end by 4 bases, with 9 bases between. CDR1 and CDR2 (germline): MDHEN, SYDVKM. The CDR3 covers 13 residues. The CDR3 is CASSQFRYNEQFF. The CDR3 bases are TGTGCCAGCAGTCAATTCAGGTACAATGAGCAGTTCTTC. Complete variable domain (other parts from reference TRBV28 and TRBJ2-1): DVKVTQSSRYLVKRTGEKVFLECVQDMDHENMFWYRQDPGLGLRLIYFSYDVKMKEKGDIPEGYSVSREKKERFSLILESASTNQTSMYLCASSQFRYNEQFFGPGTRLTVL.

The chain has TRBV4-2 and TRBJ2-7; 9 bases are a match to TRBD1. The V segment lost 4 bases and the J segment 4 bases; nucleotides outside the gene matches: 8. This CDR3 has 15 residues. Germline V gene data show CDR1 as LGHNA and CDR2 as YNFKEQ. CDR3 protein: CASSPRDRDQYEQYF. In DNA form, the CDR3 reads TGTGCCAGCAGCCCCCGGGACAGGGACCAATACGAGCAGTACTTC.

This clonotype appeared many times. CDR3 sequence: CASSSSPETQYF. CDR3 DNA: TGTGCCAGCAGCTCCTCCCCAGAGACCCAGTACTTC. The chain recombines TRBV7-2 with TRBJ2-5, with unresolved D. Per the germline V gene, CDR1 is SGHTA and CDR2 is FQGNSA. There are 12 residues in the CDR3. Trimming removed 4 bases at V and 4 bases at J, with 7 bases between.

The V call is TRBV6-1, the J call TRBJ2-7; a weak D match, TRBD1 (5 bases). V gave up 5 bases and J gave up 2 bases, with 7 bases separating them. The CDR3 consists of 12 residues. Germline values: CDR1 MNHNS, CDR2 SASEGT. The CDR3 region has the DNA TGTGCCAGCAGTCAACAGGCCTACGAGCAGTACTTC. It specifies CASSQQAYEQYF.

The table lists this clonotype with many counts. J is TRBJ2-2 and V is TRBV7-9; TRBD1 matches at 10 bases. With V trimmed by 3 bases and J by 6 bases, 4 bases remained unmatched. This CDR3 has 15 amino acids. Germline CDR1 SEHNR, CDR2 FQNEAQ (reference sequence). CDR3 residues: CASSFWDRGAGELFF. The CDR3, as DNA: TGTGCCAGCAGCTTCTGGGACAGGGGTGCCGGGGAGCTGTTTTTT.

This clonotype was counted a few times. The V gene is TRBV3-1, the J gene TRBJ2-7; a possible D gene is TRBD1 (6 bases). The V gene's germline CDR1 is LGHDT and CDR2 YNNKEL (reference sequence). The germline V and J ends were trimmed by 4 bases and 3 bases, with 16 bases remaining between them. This CDR3 has 15 residues. As DNA, the CDR3 is TGTGCCAGCAGCCCGTCGGGACAAAAAATCTACGAGCAGTACTTC. Amino acids: CASSPSGQKIYEQYF.

As to this clonotype: This could be a read error, since a much larger clone is one nucleotide away. The rearrangement joins TRBV18 to TRBJ2-5; D is unresolved. CDR1 KGHSH and CDR2 LQKENI come from the germline V gene. This CDR3 contains 14 residues. The CDR3: CASSPPAGQEAQYF. Here the CDR3 DNA reads TGTGCCAGCTCACCACCGGCAGGTCAAGAGGCCCAGTACTTC.

This clonotype has more than one count but fewer than ten. The chain uses TRBV12-3 or TRBV12-4 and TRBJ1-3; D ambiguous. The CDR3 contains 15 residues. With 8 bases removed from V and 0 bases from J, the gap between germline ends came to 14 bases. CDR3 nucleotides: TGTGCCAGCTCACGGGGAACACACTCTGGAAACACCATATATTTT. It translates to CASSRGTHSGNTIYF.

This clonotype was counted at least ten times. In DNA, the CDR3 is TGCAGTGCTAGAGTCGGTGCACCCGGCTACACCTTC. Its translation is CSARVGAPGYTF. V and J are TRBV20-1 and TRBJ1-2; D gene uncertain. The germline V gene encodes CDR1 DFQATT and CDR2 SNEGSKA (reference sequence). V was pared by 1 base and J by 8 bases, with 11 bases between. The CDR3 contains 12 residues.

This clonotype occurred many times. This chain links TRBV12-3 or TRBV12-4 with TRBJ2-5; a weak D match, TRBD1 (5 bases). The CDR3 extends over 14 amino acids. The germline V and J ends were trimmed by 6 bases and 5 bases, with 16 bases remaining between them. As DNA, the CDR3 is TGTGCCAGCAGCCCTGGTCAGGGTAGGGAGACCCAGTACTTC. Amino acid sequence: CASSPGQGRETQYF.

There are a few counts of this clonotype. The chain has TRBV5-1 and TRBJ2-2, with TRBD2 matching 7 bases. The V gene end was trimmed by 2 bases and the J gene end by 6 bases; junction bases not matched to a gene: 10. The CDR3 loop spans 16 amino acids. Germline CDR1 SGHRS, CDR2 YFSETQ. The CDR3 DNA reads as TGCGCCAGCAGCTTTAGCGGGTCGGCCCCCCCCGGGGAGCTGTTTTTT. This sequence encodes CASSFSGSAPPGELFF.

This clonotype was recorded at least ten times. The chain is built from TRBV2 and TRBJ2-5; D is undetermined. The germline V gene encodes CDR1 SNHLY and CDR2 FYNNEI. V lost 7 bases and J 3 bases, leaving 9 bases between the germline ends. This CDR3 contains 12 residues. The CDR3 is CASTRRKETQYF. DNA for the CDR3: TGTGCCAGCACTAGGCGGAAAGAGACCCAGTACTTC.

Turning to this clonotype: It may be a read error: a sequence one base away is much more abundant. This chain uses TRBV10-3 with TRBJ2-7, with unresolved D. V dropped 6 bases and J dropped 7 bases, with 13 bases sitting between them. Germline CDR1 ENHRY, CDR2 SYGVKD. The CDR3 length is 12 residues. The CDR3 DNA reads TGTGCCATCAGCCCTTGGGCAGGTGAGCAGTACTTC. Its translation is CAISPWAGEQYF.

This clonotype was observed once. The V call is TRBV4-1, the J call TRBJ1-1; D perhaps matches TRBD1 (6 bases). V was cut by 4 bases and J by 2 bases, with 14 bases left in between. The CDR3 runs to 15 residues. The germline V gene has CDR1 MGHRA and CDR2 YSYEKL. The CDR3 spells CASSREQGRNTEAFF. CDR3 in DNA: TGCGCCAGCAGCCGAGAACAGGGACGAAACACTGAAGCTTTCTTT.

There are many counts of this clonotype. The J gene is TRBJ2-5, the V gene TRBV20-1, with D perhaps matching TRBD1 (6 bases). CDR1 and CDR2 from the germline V gene are DFQATT and SNEGSKA (reference sequence). V was clipped by 4 bases and J by 2 bases, with 8 bases between them. The CDR3 sequence is 12 residues long. The CDR3 region is CSATTGQETQYF. DNA of the CDR3: TGCAGTGCTACCACAGGGCAAGAGACCCAGTACTTC.

The V call is TRBV7-2, the J call TRBJ1-5, with 7 bases aligning to TRBD1. The CDR3 is 15 residues long. V lost 5 bases and J lost 4; bases outside the gene matches: 8. The germline V gene encodes CDR1 SGHTA and CDR2 FQGNSA. The CDR3 sequence is CASSLGGQTNQPQHF. DNA of the CDR3: TGTGCCAGCAGCCTCGGGGGACAGACTAATCAGCCCCAGCATTTT.

At least ten counts were recorded for this clonotype. This chain connects TRBV28 to TRBJ1-1; D is ambiguous. Trimming took 5 bases from V and 1 from J, leaving 5 bases between them. CDR1 is MDHEN and CDR2 is SYDVKM in the germline V gene. The CDR3 is 12 amino acids. The CDR3 is CASSAGNTEAFF. The CDR3 coding sequence is TGTGCCAGCAGTGCCGGGAACACTGAAGCTTTCTTT.

This clonotype was seen repeatedly, ten times or more. V is TRBV7-2 and J is TRBJ2-2; TRBD2 might be the D (6 bases). Germline V CDR1 and CDR2: SGHTA, FQGNSA. The CDR3 loop spans 14 amino acids. V shed 3 bases and J shed 7 bases, with 12 bases lying between them. The DNA of the CDR3 is TGTGCCAGCAGCTTGGATAGCGGAGGCGGGGAGCTGTTTTTT. Protein sequence: CASSLDSGGGELFF. Together with reference TRBV7-2 and TRBJ2-2, the CDR3 gives the full variable domain: GAGVSQSPSNKVTEKGKDVELRCDPISGHTALYWYRQSLGQGLEFLIYFQGNSAPDKSGLPSDRFSAERTGGSVSTLTIQRTQQEDSAVYLCASSLDSGGGELFFGEGSRLTVL.

The chain joins TRBV9 to TRBJ1-1; no definite D call. V dropped 0 bases and J dropped 3 bases, with 6 bases sitting between them. Germline V gene lookup returns CDR1 SGDLS and CDR2 YYNGEE. This CDR3 contains 13 residues. CDR3 nucleotide sequence: TGTGCCAGCAGCGTAGACGGGGACACTGAAGCTTTCTTT. It translates to CASSVDGDTEAFF.

This clonotype was seen repeatedly, ten times or more. The J gene is TRBJ1-5, the V gene TRBV2; tentatively, D is TRBD1 (5 bases). This CDR3 region has 14 residues. V was shortened by 6 bases and J by 6 bases, with 15 bases between the two germline ends. Germline CDR1 SNHLY, CDR2 FYNNEI. CDR3: CASSRPPDSQPQHF. As DNA, the CDR3 is TGTGCCAGCAGCCGACCCCCAGACAGTCAGCCCCAGCATTTT.

The chain links TRBV20-1 to TRBJ2-7; 9 bases fit TRBD2. The CDR3 is 14 residues long. The germline V gene encodes CDR1 DFQATT and CDR2 SNEGSKA (reference sequence). J was trimmed by 6 bases and V by 6 bases; bases with no gene match: 12. As DNA, the CDR3 is TGCAGTGCCCCCCCGGTAGCGGGAGTAGGCGAGCAGTACTTC. This translates into CSAPPVAGVGEQYF.

This clonotype was seen many times. The chain is built from TRBV28 and TRBJ1-5; unclear D gene. V dropped 2 bases and J dropped 4 bases, with 12 bases sitting between them. CDR1 and CDR2 (germline): MDHEN, SYDVKM. This CDR3 is 15 amino acids long. DNA for the CDR3: TGTGCCAGCAGTTTAATCTTTCAGCCTAATCAGCCCCAGCATTTT. Protein: CASSLIFQPNQPQHF.

This chain links TRBV29-1 with TRBJ2-4; perhaps TRBD1 as D (5 bases). The germline CDR1 and CDR2 sequences are SQVTM and ANQGSEA. Deletions cut 4 bases from V and 5 bases from J, with 12 bases between. CDR3 length: 13 residues. This chain's CDR3 is CSVVGVRENIQYF. The CDR3 DNA sequence: TGCAGCGTTGTTGGTGTCAGGGAAAACATTCAGTACTTC.

This clonotype turned up a few times. The chain is built from TRBV5-6 and TRBJ1-2, with D perhaps TRBD1 (6 bases). Germline values: CDR1 SGHDT, CDR2 YYEEEE. The CDR3 extends over 18 amino acids. V was clipped by 1 base and J by 6 bases, with 25 bases between them. CDR3 region: CASSLLFGGRGASDGYTF. DNA of the CDR3: TGTGCCAGCAGCTTGTTGTTTGGCGGCAGGGGCGCGTCGGATGGCTACACCTTC.

This clonotype was counted ten times or more. The chain couples TRBV5-5 to TRBJ1-6, with 8 bases fitting TRBD1. CDR3 length: 19 residues. After removal of 1 base from V and 0 bases from J, the junction contained 9 bases not matched to a gene. Germline V gives CDR1 SGHKS, CDR2 YYEKEE (reference sequence). CDR3 coding DNA: TGTGCCAGCAGCTTGTTGCCGGGACAGGAGAGCTCCTATAATTCACCCCTCCACTTT. This translates into CASSLLPGQESSYNSPLHF.